This T cell receptor (beta chain) was found in a study of cytomegalovirus exposure and HLA in healthy donors (dated by TCRdb to 2017 to 2019). About the investigation overall: An earlier analysis of around 600 of the donors reported more than 250 Gb of sequence data and around 110 million unique TCR beta sequences from about 180 million T cells. HLA typing included class I and class II loci at four-digit resolution. The number of typed donors differed by locus: about 620-630 for A, B, C, DRB1 and DQB1; 522 for DQA1; around 610 for DPA1; and 400 to 480 for DPB1. The study was designed to test whether signatures of past pathogen exposure could be identified by cataloging public T cell receptors. The T cell repertoires of 666 subjects were profiled by immunosequencing and related to cytomegalovirus serostatus. In a later genetic analysis, genome-wide SNP genotypes for about 65% of the 666 donors were used, and that subset was treated as a discovery cohort. The later analysis used no new phenotypic data to find candidate immune exposures, relying instead on TCR beta sequences and their occurrence across donors. The genetic ancestry cluster associated with self-reported Caucasian donors included over 65% of the 300 to 400 genotyped donors. A handful of DR-DQ haplotypes were handled as single units for association and clustering because linkage in the cohort was strong. Every discovery cohort repertoire had been produced on one sequencing platform. To decide whether each TCR beta V gene segment behaved as functional or pseudogenic, an earlier analysis of some 570 of the donors relied on high-throughput TCR beta sequencing. A later analysis re-examined previously published TCR beta repertoires from 600 to 700 donors and added high-resolution HLA genotyping to investigate patterns of TCR occurrence. Besides the first cohort of some 670 subjects, a separate validation cohort made up of 95 to 150 different subjects was used. About 280 gigabases of sequencing data and around 80 million unique TCR sequences made up an early release that covered approximately 620 HLA-typed donors. To predict cytomegalovirus infection status, the study brought together high-throughput TCR immunosequencing, statistical association of individual TCRs with disease status, and machine learning. On average, approximately 250,000 unique TCR beta nucleotide sequences were sequenced per donor among fewer than 500 genotyped donors of the cohort, with 15% to 20% of those sequences being non-productive. Donor age, sex, ethnicity and CMV serostatus were compiled together with the repertoire data. General study outcomes and caveats: In a later analysis, HLA-associated TCR beta chains were found to be more clonally expanded and to have lower generation probabilities than equally common non-associated chains. An earlier analysis of approximately 570 of the donors showed that most TCR beta V segments appeared in productive rearrangements either about 87% or about 30% of the time, which broadly matched IMGT annotations. Presence/absence analyses assumed roughly uniform sequencing depth across donors, an assumption that may not hold. In both the original and validation cohorts, the classifier was reported to diagnose cytomegalovirus status with high specificity and sensitivity. According to a later analysis, parvovirus B19, influenza, CMV and Epstein-Barr virus appeared linked to several top co-occurrence clusters. In this cohort, only TCR beta chains were sequenced, and detectable features were limited by the absence of alpha or paired-chain data. The study listed approximately 160 TCR beta chains as associated with cytomegalovirus. Because HLA typing was unavailable for some donors at each locus, only the typed subset was used in association tests. A later analysis associated roughly 17,000 TCR beta sequences with specific HLA alleles at a false discovery rate of 0.05. Because counts were too low, roughly 18 rarely observed V segments, including chromosome 9 orphons, were left out of the earlier analysis of 587 of the donors. Correlated functional status among segregating V segments might be attributable to linkage disequilibrium, but an unknown experimental factor could not be ruled out. Some IMGT-functional V segments, including TRBV6-2 and TRBV6-3, could not be told apart with the 87-base-pair reads, so those segments were excluded. In vitro tests confirmed that a few of the cytomegalovirus-associated TCR beta chains recognize cytomegalovirus antigens. A later analysis found that most CMV-associated TCR beta chains appeared HLA-restricted, with HLA associations seemingly driven largely by CMV exposure. A cluster of highly shared sequence variants was judged likely to be a technical artifact of the sequencing pipeline. A further reported finding was that TCR beta sequences accurately predicted the HLA-A and HLA-B alleles for most subjects in the first cohort. For the cohort, immune exposure information was limited to CMV serostatus. Most TCR sequences were observed very rarely across donors, whereas some public TCRs were present in many individuals. A later genetic analysis associated a missense DCLRE1C variant with V-gene and J-gene trimming of TCR beta chains, and an independent cohort replicated the association. When HLA alleles, especially DR and DQ, strongly co-occurred, TCR associations were difficult to assign to individual alleles. Compared with the roughly 720-donor mean, donors in an Asian-associated ancestry cluster had fewer N-insertions in productive TCRs, according to a later genetic analysis. A later analysis found that TCR association rates varied across HLA loci, with DRB1 alleles showing the most associated TCRs and HLA-C alleles the fewest. According to the authors, the approach could potentially be generalized to other disease states and immunological phenotypes.

The receptor library was made with the immunoSEQ multiplex PCR assay. A mixture of 60 forward primers for TCR Vbeta segments and 13 reverse primers for TCR Jbeta segments was used in the multiplex PCR. The CDR3 region of rearranged TCR beta genes was amplified from genomic DNA with a multiplex PCR assay. On the Illumina HiSeq System, the amplified TCR beta libraries were sequenced as 87-base-pair reads. The original methods were these. A later analysis tallied around 80 million unique TCR beta chains across the 600 to 700 repertoires, and around 12 million of those chains were shared by two or more donors. A nearest-neighbor algorithm error-corrected the raw reads and collapsed the reads into unique sequences, merging closely related sequences to remove PCR and sequencing errors. V, D and J gene segments were assigned by aligning CDR3 sequences to IMGT reference sequences. For a sequence to be retained, at least a six-nucleotide match to both a V gene segment and a J gene segment was required. Rearrangements were classified as productive when the CDR3 lacked stop codons and remained in frame with V and J, and all other rearrangements were classified as non-productive. Following IMGT convention, CDR3 was defined as the stretch from the second conserved V-encoded cysteine up to the conserved J-encoded phenylalanine. The earlier analysis of about 560 of the donors excluded any sequence lacking an unambiguous match to a single V gene segment. An earlier analysis of several hundred of the donors called V segments functional above 56.7% productive rearrangements and segregating when the between-donor standard deviation exceeded 5%. A statistical classification framework was built for diagnosing cytomegalovirus status from the catalog of TCR beta chain sequences. In a later analysis, TCR nucleotide sequences were compared against IMGT/GENE-DB human TR gene sequences so that V and J genes could be assigned. The TCRdist pipeline was used in a later analysis to assign CDR3 sequences and most-parsimonious VDJ recombination scenarios. In a later analysis, every TCR beta chain was defined by the combination of its CDR3 amino acid sequence and its V-gene family, and reads without a unique V-gene family were dropped. To address suspected cross-contamination and a sequencing artifact, a later analysis removed around 590 highly shared, low-generation-probability nucleotide sequences. For each public chain, a later analysis derived a clonal expansion index from normalized ranks of inferred template counts within each repertoire. Generation probabilities in a later analysis came from a VDJ recombination model fitted to out-of-frame rearrangements, and those results were checked against IGoR. Hypergeometric tests were used in a later analysis to score TCR-TCR, TCR-HLA and TCR-CMV co-occurrence, with a repertoire-size bias correction applied to the TCR pairs. A later analysis estimated false discovery rates by permuting HLA or CMV assignments 20 times. In a later analysis, co-occurring TCRs were grouped using DBSCAN, and TCRdist sequence similarity was added for clustering within HLA-allele-positive subsets. Co-occurrence clustering excluded repertoires with fewer than 30,000 or more than 120,000 public chains, plus five with anomalous nucleotide sharing. Here the immuneACCESS table is served through TCRdb, limited to in-frame sequences with V and J called. Missing clones are a known gap in these copies; in checked studies unresolved V genes cover under half, and the rest lacks a known reason. The V and J calls and clone size were taken over from that table, and D and trimming were inferred from the DNA. For this sample there are about 130,000 clones; just under 75% appear just once. Together, the top ten hold around 7% of the sample.

On this clone itself: Its specific antigen is unknown. Nothing much larger sits one base from this clone, and base qualities are not available.

The cohort consisted of 600 or so healthy bone marrow donors. At the time of sampling, every cohort member was nominally healthy, though immune exposures that went unrecorded were likely present. The donor tested CMV seropositive, placing the donor among the 250 to 350 seropositive members of the cohort. Every donor gave a peripheral blood sample, and the peripheral blood mononuclear cells from that sample were used for TCR beta sequencing. The Qiagen DNeasy Blood Extraction Kit was used to extract genomic DNA from the blood cell samples. The germline V and J ends show losses of 7 bases and 8 bases respectively, and no gene match explains 9 bases of the junction. In the germline V gene, CDR1 corresponds to SQVTM and CDR2 to ANQGSEA. Reading from cysteine to phenylalanine, the CDR3 counts 13 amino acids. The CDR3 DNA has 39 bases and is translated from base 1.

This chain joins TRBV29-1 to TRBJ1-4; 8 junctional bases match TRBD1. The source is a man aged 40-55 years in good health and CMV-seropositive. Sequenced material: PBMCs. The DNA is TGCAGCGCGGCGACAGGGGAGGGAGAAAAACTGTTTTTT. This gives the protein CSAATGEGEKLFF. Reference TRBV29-1 and TRBJ1-4 proteins supply the regions before and after the CDR3; the full variable domain is: SAVISQKPSRDICQRGTSLTIQCQVDSQVTMMFWYRQQPGQSLTLIATANQGSEATYESGFVIDKFPISRPNLTFSTLTVSNMSPEDSSIYLCSAATGEGEKLFFGSGTQLSVL.